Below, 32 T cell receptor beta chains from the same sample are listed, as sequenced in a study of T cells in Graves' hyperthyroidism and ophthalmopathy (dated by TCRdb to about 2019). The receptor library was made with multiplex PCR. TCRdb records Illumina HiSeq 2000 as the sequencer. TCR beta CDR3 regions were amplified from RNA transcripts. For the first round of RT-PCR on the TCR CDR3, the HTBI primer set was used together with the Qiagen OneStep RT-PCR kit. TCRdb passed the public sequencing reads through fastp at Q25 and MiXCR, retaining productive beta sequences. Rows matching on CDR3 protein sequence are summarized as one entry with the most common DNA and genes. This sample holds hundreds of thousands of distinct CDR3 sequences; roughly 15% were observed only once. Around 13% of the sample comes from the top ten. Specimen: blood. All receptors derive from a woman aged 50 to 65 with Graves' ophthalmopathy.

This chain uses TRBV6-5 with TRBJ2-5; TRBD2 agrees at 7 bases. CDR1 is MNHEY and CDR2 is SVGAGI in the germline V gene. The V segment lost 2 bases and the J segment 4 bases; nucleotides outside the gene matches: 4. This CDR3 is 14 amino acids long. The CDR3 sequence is CASSYAGEGETQYF. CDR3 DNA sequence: TGTGCCAGCAGTTACGCGGGAGAGGGAGAGACCCAGTACTTC.

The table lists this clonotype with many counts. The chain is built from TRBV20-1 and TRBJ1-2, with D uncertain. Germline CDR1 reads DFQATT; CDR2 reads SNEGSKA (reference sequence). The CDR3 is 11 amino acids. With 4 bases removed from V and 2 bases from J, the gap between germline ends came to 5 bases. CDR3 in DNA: TGCAGTGCTACGGGGAACTATGGCTACACCTTC. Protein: CSATGNYGYTF.

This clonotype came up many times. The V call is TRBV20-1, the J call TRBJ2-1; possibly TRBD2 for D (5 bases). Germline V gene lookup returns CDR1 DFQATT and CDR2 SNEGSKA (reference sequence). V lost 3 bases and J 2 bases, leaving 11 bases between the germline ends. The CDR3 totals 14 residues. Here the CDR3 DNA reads TGCAGTGCTAGCAGATACGGGACCTACAATGAGCAGTTCTTC. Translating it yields CSASRYGTYNEQFF.

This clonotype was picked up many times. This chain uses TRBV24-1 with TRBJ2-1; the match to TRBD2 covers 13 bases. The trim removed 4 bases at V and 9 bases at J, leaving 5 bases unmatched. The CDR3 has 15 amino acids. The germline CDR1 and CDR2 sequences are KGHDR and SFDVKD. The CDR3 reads CATSDVGTSGIEQFF. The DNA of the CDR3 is TGTGCCACCAGTGACGTCGGGACTAGCGGGATTGAGCAGTTCTTC.

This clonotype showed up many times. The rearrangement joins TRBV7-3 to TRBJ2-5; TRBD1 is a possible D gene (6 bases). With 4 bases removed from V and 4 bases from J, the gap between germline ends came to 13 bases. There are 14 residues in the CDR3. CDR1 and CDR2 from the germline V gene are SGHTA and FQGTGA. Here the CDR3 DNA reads TGTGCCAGCAGCTCGGGACATACCGGAGAGACCCAGTACTTC. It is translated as CASSSGHTGETQYF.

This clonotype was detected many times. The CDR3 region has the DNA TGTGCCAGCTGGAGACTAGGGGCCTACAATGAGCAGTTCTTC. Its translation: CASWRLGAYNEQFF. The rearrangement links TRBV27 to TRBJ2-1, with a weak D call TRBD2 (6 bases). Trimming pared 8 bases from V and 2 bases from J, leaving 13 bases between. The length of the CDR3 is 14 residues. Germline CDR1 MNHEY, CDR2 SMNVEV (reference sequence).

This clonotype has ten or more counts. CDR3 sequence (DNA): TGTGCCAGCAGTTGGACAGGGTGGGAGACCCAGTACTTC. Protein: CASSWTGWETQYF. This chain joins TRBV6-2 or TRBV6-3 and TRBJ2-5; the match to TRBD1 covers 8 bases. V shed 4 bases and J 5 bases; nucleotides not matched to a gene: 3. Germline lookup yields CDR1 MNHEY and CDR2 SVGEGT. The CDR3 has 13 residues.

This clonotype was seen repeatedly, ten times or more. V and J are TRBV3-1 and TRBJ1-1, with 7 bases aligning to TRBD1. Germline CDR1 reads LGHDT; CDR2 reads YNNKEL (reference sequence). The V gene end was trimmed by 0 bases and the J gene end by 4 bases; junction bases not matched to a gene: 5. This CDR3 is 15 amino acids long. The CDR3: CASSQEWQGGTEAFF. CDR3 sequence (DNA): TGTGCCAGCAGCCAAGAATGGCAGGGGGGCACTGAAGCTTTCTTT. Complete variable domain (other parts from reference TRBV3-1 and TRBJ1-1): DTAVSQTPKYLVTQMGNDKSIKCEQNLGHDTMYWYKQDSKKFLKIMFSYNNKELIINETVPNRFSPKSPDKAHLNLHINSLELGDSAVYFCASSQEWQGGTEAFFGQGTRLTVV.

CDR3 amino acids: CASQLRPGLPSFNEQFF. CDR3 sequence (DNA): TGTGCCAGCCAGCTTCGGCCGGGACTTCCTTCCTTTAATGAGCAGTTCTTC. The chain uses TRBV11-2 and TRBJ2-1; tentatively, D is TRBD2 (6 bases). Germline CDR1 SGHAT, CDR2 FQNNGV. CDR3 length: 17 amino acids. V dropped 8 bases and J dropped 7 bases, with 27 bases sitting between them.

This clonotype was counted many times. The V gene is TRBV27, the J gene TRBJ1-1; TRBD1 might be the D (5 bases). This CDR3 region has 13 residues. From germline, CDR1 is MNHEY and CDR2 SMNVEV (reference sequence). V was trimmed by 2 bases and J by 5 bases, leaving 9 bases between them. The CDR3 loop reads CASSLGGWTEAFF. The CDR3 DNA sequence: TGTGCCAGCAGTTTAGGGGGGTGGACTGAAGCTTTCTTT.

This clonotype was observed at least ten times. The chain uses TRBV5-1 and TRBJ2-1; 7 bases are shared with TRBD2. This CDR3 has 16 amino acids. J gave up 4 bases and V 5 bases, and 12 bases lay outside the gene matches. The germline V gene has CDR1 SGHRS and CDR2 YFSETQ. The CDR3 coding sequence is TGCGCCAGCAGAGATGGCACTAGCGCAAATTACAATGAGCAGTTCTTC. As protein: CASRDGTSANYNEQFF.

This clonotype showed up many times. CDR3 sequence reads: CSARVEGANTEAFF. The CDR3 nucleotides are TGCAGTGCTAGAGTCGAAGGGGCGAACACTGAAGCTTTCTTT. This sequence joins TRBV20-1 and TRBJ1-1; tentative D call: TRBD1 (5 bases). The CDR3 consists of 14 residues. Germline values: CDR1 DFQATT, CDR2 SNEGSKA (reference sequence). Trimming took off 1 base at V and 1 base at J, with 10 bases between the two ends.

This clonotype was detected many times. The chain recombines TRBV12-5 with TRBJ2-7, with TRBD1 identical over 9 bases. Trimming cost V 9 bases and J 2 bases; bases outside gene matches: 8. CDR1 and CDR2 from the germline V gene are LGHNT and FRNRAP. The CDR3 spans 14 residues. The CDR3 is CASTPDRGTYEQYF. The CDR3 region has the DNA TGTGCTAGCACCCCGGACAGGGGAACCTACGAGCAGTACTTC.

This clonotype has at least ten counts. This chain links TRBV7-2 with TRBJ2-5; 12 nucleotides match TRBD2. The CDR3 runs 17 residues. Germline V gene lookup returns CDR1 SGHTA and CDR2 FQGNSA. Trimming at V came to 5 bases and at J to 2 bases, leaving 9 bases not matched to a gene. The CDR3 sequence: CASSPRTSGRFQETQYF. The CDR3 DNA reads TGTGCCAGCAGCCCCCGAACTAGCGGGAGGTTTCAAGAGACCCAGTACTTC. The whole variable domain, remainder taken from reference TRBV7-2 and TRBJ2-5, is GAGVSQSPSNKVTEKGKDVELRCDPISGHTALYWYRQSLGQGLEFLIYFQGNSAPDKSGLPSDRFSAERTGGSVSTLTIQRTQQEDSAVYLCASSPRTSGRFQETQYFGPGTRLLVL.

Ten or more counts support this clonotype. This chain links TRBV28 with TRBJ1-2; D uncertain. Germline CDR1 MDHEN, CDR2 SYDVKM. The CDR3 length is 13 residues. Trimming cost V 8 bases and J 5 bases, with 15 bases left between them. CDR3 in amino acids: CASRATSLYGYTF. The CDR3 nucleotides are TGTGCCAGCCGGGCAACAAGCCTGTATGGCTACACCTTC.

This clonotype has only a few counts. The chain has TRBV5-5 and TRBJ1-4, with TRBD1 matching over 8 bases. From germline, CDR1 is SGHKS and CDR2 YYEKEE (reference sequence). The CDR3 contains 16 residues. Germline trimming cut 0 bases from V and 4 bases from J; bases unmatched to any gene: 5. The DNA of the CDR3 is TGTGCCAGCAGCTTGGCCGGGACAGGCTATAATGAAAAACTGTTTTTT. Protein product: CASSLAGTGYNEKLFF.

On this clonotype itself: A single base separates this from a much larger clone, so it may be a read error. The CDR3 protein is CATSGLQSRGREQFF. The CDR3 DNA sequence: TGTGCCACCAGTGGTTTACAGTCCCGGGGGCGCGAGCAGTTCTTC. The chain uses TRBV24-1 and TRBJ2-1; perhaps D is TRBD1 or TRBD2 (6 bases each). From germline, CDR1 is KGHDR and CDR2 SFDVKD. Trimming removed 5 bases at V and 10 bases at J, with 20 bases between. The CDR3 is 15 residues long.

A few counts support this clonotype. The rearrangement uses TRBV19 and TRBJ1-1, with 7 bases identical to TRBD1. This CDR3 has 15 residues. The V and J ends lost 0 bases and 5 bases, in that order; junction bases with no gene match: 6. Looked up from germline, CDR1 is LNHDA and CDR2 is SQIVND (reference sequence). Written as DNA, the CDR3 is TGTGCCAGTAGTATAGATTGGACAGGCCGGACTGAAGCTTTCTTT. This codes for CASSIDWTGRTEAFF.

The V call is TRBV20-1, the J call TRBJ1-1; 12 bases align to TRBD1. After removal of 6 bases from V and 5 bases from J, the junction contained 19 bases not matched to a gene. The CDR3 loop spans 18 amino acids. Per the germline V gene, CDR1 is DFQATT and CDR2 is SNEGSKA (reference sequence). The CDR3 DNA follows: TGCAGTGCCCCACCCGACCGGGACAGGGGGCGCGAGTGGACTGAAGCTTTCTTT. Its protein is CSAPPDRDRGREWTEAFF.

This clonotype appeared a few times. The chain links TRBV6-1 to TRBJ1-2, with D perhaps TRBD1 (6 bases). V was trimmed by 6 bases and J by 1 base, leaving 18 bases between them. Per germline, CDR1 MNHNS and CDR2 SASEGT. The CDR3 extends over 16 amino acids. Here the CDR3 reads CASRNWGDMINYGYTF. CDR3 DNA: TGTGCCAGCAGAAACTGGGGGGACATGATTAACTATGGCTACACCTTC.

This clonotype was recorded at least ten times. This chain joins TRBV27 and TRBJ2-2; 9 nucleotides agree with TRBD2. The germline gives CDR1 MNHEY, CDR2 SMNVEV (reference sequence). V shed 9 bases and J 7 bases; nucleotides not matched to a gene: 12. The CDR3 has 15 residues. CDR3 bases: TGTGCCAGTCGGGTGGCGGGAGGGCCCGGCGGGGAGCTGTTTTTT. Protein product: CASRVAGGPGGELFF.

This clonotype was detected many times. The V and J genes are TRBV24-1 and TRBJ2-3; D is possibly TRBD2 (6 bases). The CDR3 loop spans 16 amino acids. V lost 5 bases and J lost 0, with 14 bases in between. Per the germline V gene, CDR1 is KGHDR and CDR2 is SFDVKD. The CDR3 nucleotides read TGTGCCACCAGTGCCGACAGCGGGCCTAGCACAGATACGCAGTATTTT. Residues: CATSADSGPSTDTQYF.

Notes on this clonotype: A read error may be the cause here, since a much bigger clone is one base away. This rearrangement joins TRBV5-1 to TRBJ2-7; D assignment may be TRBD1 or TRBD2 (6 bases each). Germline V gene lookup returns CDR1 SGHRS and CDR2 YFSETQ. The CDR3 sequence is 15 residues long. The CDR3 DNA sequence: TGCGCCAGCAGCTTGGAAGAAGGGGGGACCTACGGGCAGTACTTC. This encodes CASSLEEGGTYGQYF.

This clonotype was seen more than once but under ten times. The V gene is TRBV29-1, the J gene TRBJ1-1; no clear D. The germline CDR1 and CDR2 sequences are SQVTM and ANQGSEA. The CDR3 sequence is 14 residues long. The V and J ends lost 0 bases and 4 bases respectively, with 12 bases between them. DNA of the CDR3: TGCAGCGTTGAAGAGCGGGCTATGACCACTGAAGCTTTCTTT. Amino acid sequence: CSVEERAMTTEAFF.

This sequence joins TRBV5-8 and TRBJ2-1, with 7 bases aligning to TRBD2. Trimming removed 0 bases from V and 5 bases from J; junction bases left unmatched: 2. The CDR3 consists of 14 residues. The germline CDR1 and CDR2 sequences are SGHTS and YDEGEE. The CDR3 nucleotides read TGTGCCAGCAGCTTGGAGCGGGACCACAATGAGCAGTTCTTC. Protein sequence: CASSLERDHNEQFF. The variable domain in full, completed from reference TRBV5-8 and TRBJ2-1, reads EAGVTQSPTHLIKTRGQQATLRCSPISGHTSVYWYQQALGLGLQFLLWYDEGEERNRGNFPPRFSGRQFPNYSSELNVNALELEDSALYLCASSLERDHNEQFFGPGTRLTVL.

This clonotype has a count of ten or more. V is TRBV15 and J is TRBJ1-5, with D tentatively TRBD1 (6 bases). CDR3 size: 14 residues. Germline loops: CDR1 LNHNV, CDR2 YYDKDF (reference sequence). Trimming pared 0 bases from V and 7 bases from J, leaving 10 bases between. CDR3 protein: CATSRDVGGQPQHF. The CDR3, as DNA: TGTGCCACCAGCAGAGATGTAGGGGGGCAGCCCCAGCATTTT.

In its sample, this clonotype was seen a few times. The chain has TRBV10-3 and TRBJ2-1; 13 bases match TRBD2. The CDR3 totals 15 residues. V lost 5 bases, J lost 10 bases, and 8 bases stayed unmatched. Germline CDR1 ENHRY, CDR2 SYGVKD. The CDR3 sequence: CAISLGLAGVGEQFF. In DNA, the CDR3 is TGTGCCATCAGTCTCGGACTAGCGGGAGTTGGAGAGCAGTTCTTC.

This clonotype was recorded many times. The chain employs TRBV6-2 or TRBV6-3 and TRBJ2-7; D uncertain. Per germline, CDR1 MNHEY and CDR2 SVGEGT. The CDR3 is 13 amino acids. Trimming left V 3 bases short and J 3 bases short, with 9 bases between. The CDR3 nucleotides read TGTGCCAGCAGTTATTGGGTTGGCTACGAGCAGTACTTC. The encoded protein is CASSYWVGYEQYF.

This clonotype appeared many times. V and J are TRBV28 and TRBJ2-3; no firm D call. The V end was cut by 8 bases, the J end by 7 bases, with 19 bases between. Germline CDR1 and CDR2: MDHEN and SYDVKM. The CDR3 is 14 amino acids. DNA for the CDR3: TGTGCCAGCTATCTAACTGGTTTTGGGAATACGCAGTATTTT. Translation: CASYLTGFGNTQYF.

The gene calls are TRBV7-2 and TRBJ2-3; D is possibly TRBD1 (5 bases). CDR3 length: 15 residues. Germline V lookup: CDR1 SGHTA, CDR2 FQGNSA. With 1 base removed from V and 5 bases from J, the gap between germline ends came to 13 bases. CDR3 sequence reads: CASSLDFGHRDTQYF. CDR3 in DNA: TGTGCCAGCAGCTTAGATTTCGGACACCGAGATACGCAGTATTTT.

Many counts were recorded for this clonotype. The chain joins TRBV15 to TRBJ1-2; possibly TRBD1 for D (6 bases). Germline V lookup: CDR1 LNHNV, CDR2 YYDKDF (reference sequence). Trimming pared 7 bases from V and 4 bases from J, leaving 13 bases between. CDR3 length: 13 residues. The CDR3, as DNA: TGTGCCACCACGGCAGGGGTCGGCTATGGCTACACCTTC. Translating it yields CATTAGVGYGYTF.

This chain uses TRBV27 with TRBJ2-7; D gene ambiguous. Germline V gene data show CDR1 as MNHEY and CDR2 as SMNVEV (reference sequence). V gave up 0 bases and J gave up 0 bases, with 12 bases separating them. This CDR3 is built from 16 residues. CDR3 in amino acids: CASSLSFVPSSYEQYF. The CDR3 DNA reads TGTGCCAGCAGTTTATCGTTTGTGCCAAGCTCCTACGAGCAGTACTTC.